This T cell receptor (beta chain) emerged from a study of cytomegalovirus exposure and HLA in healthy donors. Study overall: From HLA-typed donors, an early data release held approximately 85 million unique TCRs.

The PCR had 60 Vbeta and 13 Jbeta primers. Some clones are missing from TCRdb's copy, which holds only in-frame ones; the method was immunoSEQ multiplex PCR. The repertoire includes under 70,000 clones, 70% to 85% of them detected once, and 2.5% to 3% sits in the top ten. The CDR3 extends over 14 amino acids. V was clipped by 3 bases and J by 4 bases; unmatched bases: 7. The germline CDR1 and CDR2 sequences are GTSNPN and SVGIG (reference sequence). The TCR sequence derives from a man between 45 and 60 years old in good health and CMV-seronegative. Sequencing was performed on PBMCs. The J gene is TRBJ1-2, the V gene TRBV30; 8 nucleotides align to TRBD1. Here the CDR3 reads CAWRGTGYSYGYTF. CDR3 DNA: TGTGCCTGGAGAGGGACAGGCTACTCCTATGGCTACACCTTC.